This T cell receptor (beta chain) derives from a study of blood T cell repertoires in COVID-19. V shed 1 base and J 0 bases; nucleotides not matched to a gene: 3. The CDR3 consists of 16 residues. The germline gives CDR1 SGHVS, CDR2 FQNEAQ. Cohort allocation depended upon clinical history that participants reported. Sequencing used immunoSEQ multiplex PCR; TCRdb keeps in-frame clones, though not all of them. Among some 300,000 clones listed, 88% were seen once. The sequence was collected from a woman under 40 who had recovered from COVID-19. The sample comprised PBMCs or T cells enriched from blood (not recorded which). V and J are TRBV7-8 and TRBJ1-3; 7 bases map to TRBD1. This chain's CDR3 is CASSLGDSFSGNTIYF. CDR3 in DNA: TGTGCCAGCAGCTTAGGGGACAGCTTCTCTGGAAACACCATATATTTT.